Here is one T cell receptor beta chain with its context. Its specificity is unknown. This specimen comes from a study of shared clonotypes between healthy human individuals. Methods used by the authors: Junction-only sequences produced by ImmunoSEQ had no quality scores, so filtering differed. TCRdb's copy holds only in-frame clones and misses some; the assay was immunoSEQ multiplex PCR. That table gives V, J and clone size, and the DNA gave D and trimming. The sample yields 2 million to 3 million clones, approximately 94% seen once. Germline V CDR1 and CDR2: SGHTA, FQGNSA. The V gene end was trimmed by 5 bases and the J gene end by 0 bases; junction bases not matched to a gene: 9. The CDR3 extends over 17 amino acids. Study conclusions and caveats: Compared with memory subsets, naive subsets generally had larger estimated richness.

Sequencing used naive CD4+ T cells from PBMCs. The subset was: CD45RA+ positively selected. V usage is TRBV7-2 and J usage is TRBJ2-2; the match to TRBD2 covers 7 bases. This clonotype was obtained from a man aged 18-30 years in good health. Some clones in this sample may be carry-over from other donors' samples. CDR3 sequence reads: CASSASLAVANTGELFF. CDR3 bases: TGTGCCAGCAGCGCCTCTCTAGCGGTTGCGAACACCGGGGAGCTGTTTTTT.